This T cell receptor beta chain originates from a study of Ad26.COV2.S vaccination and SARS-CoV-2 variants. Background on the study: Once or twice, 56 days apart, Ad26.COV2.S was delivered intramuscularly. Study-wide points: Among vaccine recipients, spike-specific TCR breadth exceeded that of placebo recipients.

With respect to this clone: Its antigen remains unknown.

Only in-frame clones appear in the TCRdb table, and some are missing; sequencing was by immunoSEQ multiplex PCR. The sample has about 410,000 clones, around 91% seen once. Treatment of the sample: about 20 received Ad26.COV2.S at low or high dose, single or two shots; about 5 received placebo; per-sample allocation not given. Sampling occurred on day 63 after the first vaccine or placebo injection. Adults aged 18-55 years in Boston included the donor. This CDR3 has 17 amino acids. Trimming cost V 6 bases and J 5 bases; bases outside gene matches: 13. CDR1 and CDR2 (germline): MNHEY, SMNVEV (reference sequence).

This clonotype was sampled from a person between 18 and 65 years old who received the Ad26.COV2.S COVID-19 vaccine or a placebo. Specimen: peripheral blood, collected in a trial of Ad26.COV2.S vaccine versus placebo. The gene calls are TRBV27 and TRBJ2-2; 9 positions match TRBD1. The CDR3 reads CASSPRRGQGSTGELFF. The CDR3 DNA reads as TGTGCCAGCAGCCCTCGAAGGGGACAGGGTAGTACCGGGGAGCTGTTTTTT.